This T cell receptor (beta chain) was captured by sequencing in a study of control samples from healthy donors and cancer patients. Sequencing was performed with immunoSEQ multiplex PCR; in TCRdb, only in-frame clones are kept and a portion is missing. The data hold 130,000 or so clones, with 85% to 95% observed a single time. CDR3 size: 14 residues. Germline V gene data show CDR1 as MDHEN and CDR2 as SYDVKM. Trimming took 3 bases from V and 6 from J; bases not matched to a gene: 6. The sequenced sample was blood. This TCR came from a man aged 40-50 years in good health. V and J are TRBV28 and TRBJ1-1; 8 bases map to TRBD1. The CDR3 DNA reads as TGTGCCAGCAGTTTGGTACAGGGGGAGGCTGAAGCTTTCTTT. Translation: CASSLVQGEAEAFF.